This T cell receptor beta chain appears in the sequencing data of a study of patients and donors after allogeneic stem cell transplantation. TCRdb fed the RT-PCR reads into MiXCR, producing one record per CDR3 protein. The sample shows 800,000 to 1,000,000 distinct CDR3 sequences, roughly 18% of them seen only once. This clonotype has only a few counts. The clonotype was recovered from a human donor who was either an allogeneic HSCT recipient or a stem cell or donor lymphocyte infusion donor (not recorded which). It is not recorded whose cells these are; they may come from a transplant donor. The sequencing sample was made of blood, either unsorted or a sorted T cell fraction (not recorded which).

CDR3 region: CASSPSGSRYEQFF. The DNA for the CDR3 is TGCGCCAGCAGCCCTAGCGGGAGTCGGTATGAGCAGTTCTTC. The chain is built from TRBV5-1 and TRBJ2-1; the match to TRBD2 covers 10 bases. The CDR3 is made up of 14 amino acids. In germline, CDR1 is SGHRS, CDR2 YFSETQ. Trimming took 4 bases from V and 8 from J; bases not matched to a gene: 6.